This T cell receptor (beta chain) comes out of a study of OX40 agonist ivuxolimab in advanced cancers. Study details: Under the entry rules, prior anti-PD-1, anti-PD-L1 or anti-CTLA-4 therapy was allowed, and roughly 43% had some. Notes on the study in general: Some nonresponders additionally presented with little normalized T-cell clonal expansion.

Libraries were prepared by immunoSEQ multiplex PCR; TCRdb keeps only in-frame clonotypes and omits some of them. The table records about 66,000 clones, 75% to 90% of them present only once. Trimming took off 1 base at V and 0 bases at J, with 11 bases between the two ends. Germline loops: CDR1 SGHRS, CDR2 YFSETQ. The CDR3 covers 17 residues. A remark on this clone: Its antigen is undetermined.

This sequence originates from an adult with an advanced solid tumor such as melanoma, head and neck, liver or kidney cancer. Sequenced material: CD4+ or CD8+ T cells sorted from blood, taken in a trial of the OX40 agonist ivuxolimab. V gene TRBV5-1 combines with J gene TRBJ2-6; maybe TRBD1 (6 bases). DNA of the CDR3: TGCGCCAGCAGCTTGAGACAGGTAGACTCTGGGGCCAACGTCCTGACTTTC. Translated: CASSLRQVDSGANVLTF.